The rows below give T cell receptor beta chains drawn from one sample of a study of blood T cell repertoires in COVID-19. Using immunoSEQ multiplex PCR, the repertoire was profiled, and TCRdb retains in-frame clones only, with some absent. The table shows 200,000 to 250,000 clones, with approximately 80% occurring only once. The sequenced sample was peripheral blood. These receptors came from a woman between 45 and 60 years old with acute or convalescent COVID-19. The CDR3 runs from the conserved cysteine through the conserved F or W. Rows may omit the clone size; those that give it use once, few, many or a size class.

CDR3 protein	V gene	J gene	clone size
CASSRLRTSGRAGRETQYF	TRBV3-1/TRBV3-2	TRBJ2-5	once
CASYPSGRGAGELFF	TRBV13	TRBJ2-2	NA
CASRRAGDGNEQFF	TRBV3-1/TRBV3-2	TRBJ2-1	NA
CASSLDSASTGELFF	TRBV5-4	TRBJ2-2	NA
CASSSTGREQPQHF	TRBV5-1	TRBJ1-5	NA
CASSLFSQGRDNEQFF	TRBV11-2	TRBJ2-1	NA
CASSFSRGWVSEQYF	TRBV28	TRBJ2-7	once
CASSFLQGTDTQYF	TRBV7-2	TRBJ2-3	few
CASSGGLAGLSDTQYF	TRBV25-1	TRBJ2-3	NA
CAWRYRGGGSYTF	TRBV30	TRBJ1-2	NA
CASSRGGNEQYF	TRBV19	TRBJ2-7	NA
CASSMTSGGYEQYF	TRBV5-1	TRBJ2-7	NA
CASSLNPGNTEAFF	TRBV18	TRBJ1-1	NA
CASSFYEVEAFF	TRBV27	TRBJ1-1	NA
CASSLWVGGSSEQYF	TRBV27	TRBJ2-7	NA
CASSFSSGKHPTDTQYF	TRBV5-4	TRBJ2-3	NA
CASSEGQYYEQYF	TRBV25-1	TRBJ2-7	NA
CSVEDSSPNYGYTF	TRBV29-1	TRBJ1-2	NA
CASSSGTFNQPQHF	TRBV9	TRBJ1-5	NA
CASSFAGTNTEAFF	TRBV5-1	TRBJ1-1	NA
CASSKLAGGPFF	TRBV12-3/TRBV12-4	TRBJ2-1	NA
CASSGTVSLNTGELFF	TRBV25-1	TRBJ2-2	once
CASSLQETQYF	TRBV7-9	TRBJ2-5	NA
CASSLLGGTSGEETQYF	TRBV3-1/TRBV3-2	TRBJ2-5	many
CARIGRDTEAFF	TRBV27	TRBJ1-1	NA
CASSQGAGFVYF	TRBV3-1/TRBV3-2	TRBJ2-7	NA
CASSQLSGGQELYTQYF	TRBV4-3	TRBJ2-3	NA
CASSRGITDTQYF	TRBV6-5	TRBJ2-3	NA
CASRDRGPETQYF	TRBV27	TRBJ2-5	NA
CASSQGAETQYF	TRBV3-1/TRBV3-2	TRBJ2-5	NA
CASSLTGGNEQFF	TRBV28	TRBJ2-1	NA
CASSSRDFTGYTF	TRBV27	TRBJ1-2	NA
CASRERGRTDTQYF	TRBV6-6	TRBJ2-3	NA
CASSKELGMWGDEQFF	TRBV21-1	TRBJ2-1	NA
CASTPPGGQSPLHF	TRBV2	TRBJ1-6	few
CASNLIGTGDEQYF	TRBV28	TRBJ2-7	once
CASSERGRYEQYF	TRBV2	TRBJ2-7	NA
CSVAASGEATQYF	TRBV29-1	TRBJ2-5	once